The 23 T cell receptor beta chains presented below share a single source sample, sequenced in a study of early T cells in non-severe SARS-CoV-2 infection. TCRdb independently ran MiXCR on the 5' RACE reads; one entry per CDR3 protein. This sample has 75,000 to 100,000 distinct CDR3 sequences, with roughly 15% found just once. Sequenced sample: whole blood. The receptors were sampled from an adult who was a healthcare worker with PCR-confirmed SARS-CoV-2 infection or an uninfected control (not recorded which).

The chain carries TRBV9 and TRBJ2-3; TRBD2 matches at 10 bases. Germline V CDR1 and CDR2: SGDLS, YYNGEE. This CDR3 contains 15 residues. The J segment lost 6 bases and the V segment lost 2 bases, leaving 6 bases of the junction unmatched. CDR3 nucleotide sequence: TGTGCCAGCAGCGTTGGGACTAGCGTTCTGGATACGCAGTATTTT. Its protein product is CASSVGTSVLDTQYF.

This clonotype has a handful of counts. The chain couples TRBV18 to TRBJ2-7, with a tentative D call TRBD1 (5 bases). V shed 3 bases and J shed 3 bases, with 9 bases lying between them. From germline, CDR1 is KGHSH and CDR2 LQKENI. The CDR3 runs to 13 residues. The CDR3 DNA is TGTGCCAGCTCACCGGTAGGGGACTACGAGCAGTACTTC. Translating gives CASSPVGDYEQYF.

This clonotype came up a few times. The chain joins TRBV20-1 to TRBJ2-7, with TRBD1 matching 7 bases. Germline V gene data show CDR1 as DFQATT and CDR2 as SNEGSKA (reference sequence). J lost 3 bases, V lost 3 bases, and 14 bases had no gene match. The CDR3 length is 16 residues. The CDR3 DNA reads as TGCAGTGCTAGCGCAAACCCGACAGGGTCTATCTACGAGCAGTACTTC. Encoded protein: CSASANPTGSIYEQYF.

The rearrangement uses TRBV25-1 and TRBJ1-5; a weak D match, TRBD1 (5 bases). The V gene lost 1 base and the J gene lost 6 bases, with 10 bases spanning the gap. Germline assignment: CDR1 MGHDK and CDR2 SYGVNS. CDR3 length: 14 residues. The CDR3 nucleotides are TGTGCCAGCAGTGAATCGGGGGGAGGTCAGCCCCAGCATTTT. It is translated as CASSESGGGQPQHF.

This chain uses TRBV7-2 with TRBJ2-7, with D unresolved. This CDR3 spans 13 amino acids. Trimming pared 2 bases from V and 0 bases from J, leaving 5 bases between. CDR1 is SGHTA and CDR2 is FQGNSA in the germline V gene. Written as DNA, the CDR3 is TGTGCCAGCAGCTTATTGATCTCCTACGAGCAGTACTTC. Amino acid sequence: CASSLLISYEQYF.

The V and J genes are TRBV27 and TRBJ2-6, with D uncertain. The CDR3 length is 12 residues. V shed 8 bases and J shed 0 bases, with 2 bases lying between them. Germline V gene data show CDR1 as MNHEY and CDR2 as SMNVEV (reference sequence). The DNA for the CDR3 is TGTGCCAGCGGCTCTGGGGCCAACGTCCTGACTTTC. Its protein is CASGSGANVLTF. Looking up the rest from reference TRBV27 and TRBJ2-6 gives the full variable domain: EAQVTQNPRYLITVTGKKLTVTCSQNMNHEYMSWYRQDPGLGLRQIYYSMNVEVTDKGDVPEGYKVSRKEKRNFPLILESPSPNQTSLYFCASGSGANVLTFGAGSRLTVL.

This clonotype was observed at least ten times. The chain couples TRBV7-2 to TRBJ2-2, with 7 positions matching TRBD1. Germline V lookup: CDR1 SGHTA, CDR2 FQGNSA. The CDR3 consists of 15 residues. After removal of 5 bases from V and 6 bases from J, the junction contained 9 bases not matched to a gene. This CDR3 is CASSRWQGEAGELFF. As DNA, the CDR3 is TGTGCCAGCAGCCGGTGGCAGGGGGAAGCCGGGGAGCTGTTTTTT.

This clonotype occurred many times. The chain is built from TRBV29-1 and TRBJ2-1; D tentatively fits TRBD1 or TRBD2 (6 bases each). The CDR3 has 15 amino acids. V lost 7 bases and J lost 0, with 16 bases in between. The V gene's germline CDR1 is SQVTM and CDR2 ANQGSEA. CDR3 residues: CSGGTRPSSYNEQFF. CDR3 in DNA: TGCAGCGGCGGGACAAGACCTAGCTCCTACAATGAGCAGTTCTTC.

The rearrangement uses TRBV27 and TRBJ2-3; TRBD2 matches at 7 bases. The CDR3 runs to 15 residues. Per the germline V gene, CDR1 is MNHEY and CDR2 is SMNVEV (reference sequence). Trimming cost V 3 bases and J 4 bases; bases outside gene matches: 7. The CDR3 DNA sequence: TGTGCCAGCAGTTTTGGTAGCGGGTTAGCAGATACGCAGTATTTT. It translates to CASSFGSGLADTQYF.

CDR3 region: CSALDRERGNTIYF. In DNA, the CDR3 is TGCAGTGCCCTGGACAGGGAGAGGGGAAACACCATATATTTT. The chain joins TRBV20-1 to TRBJ1-3; 8 nucleotides line up with TRBD1. Trimming cost V 6 bases and J 4 bases; bases outside gene matches: 8. Germline V gene data show CDR1 as DFQATT and CDR2 as SNEGSKA (reference sequence). This CDR3 region has 14 residues.

A few counts support this clonotype. The J gene is TRBJ1-1, the V gene TRBV29-1, with D perhaps matching TRBD1 (5 bases). Germline V CDR1 and CDR2: SQVTM, ANQGSEA. V was shortened by 4 bases and J by 11 bases, with 14 bases between the two germline ends. The CDR3 runs 11 residues. This CDR3 reads CSVVGTPGAFF. In DNA form, the CDR3 reads TGCAGCGTTGTAGGGACCCCGGGTGCTTTCTTT.

The chain links TRBV28 to TRBJ2-7; D is unclear. CDR3 size: 11 residues. V shed 3 bases and J shed 7 bases, with 7 bases lying between them. Germline V gene data show CDR1 as MDHEN and CDR2 as SYDVKM. CDR3 bases: TGTGCCAGCAGTTTTAGCCGGGAGCAGTACTTC. It encodes CASSFSREQYF.

In its sample, this clonotype was seen a few times. This chain joins TRBV24-1 and TRBJ2-3; 8 bases fit TRBD1. J lost 3 bases, V lost 4 bases, and 5 bases had no gene match. Germline V lookup: CDR1 KGHDR, CDR2 SFDVKD. The CDR3 is 15 amino acids. CDR3 protein: CATSDPGTGTDTQYF. The CDR3 DNA reads as TGTGCCACCAGTGACCCTGGGACAGGTACAGATACGCAGTATTTT.

This clonotype was seen a few times. The rearrangement links TRBV12-5 to TRBJ2-3; D is perhaps TRBD2 (5 bases). V was shortened by 1 base and J by 3 bases, with 11 bases between the two germline ends. Looked up from germline, CDR1 is LGHNT and CDR2 is FRNRAP. The CDR3 totals 15 residues. This CDR3 reads CASGLAPGKTDTQYF. Written as DNA, the CDR3 is TGTGCTAGTGGTTTGGCCCCGGGAAAGACAGATACGCAGTATTTT.

The gene calls are TRBV20-1 and TRBJ1-1; TRBD1 matches at 7 bases. After removal of 2 bases from V and 3 bases from J, the junction contained 0 bases not matched to a gene. In germline, CDR1 is DFQATT, CDR2 SNEGSKA (reference sequence). The CDR3 has 12 amino acids. CDR3 DNA sequence: TGCAGTGCTAGACAGGGGGACACTGAAGCTTTCTTT. This encodes CSARQGDTEAFF.

This clonotype was recorded a few times. The chain links TRBV29-1 to TRBJ1-1; unclear D gene. The germline V gene encodes CDR1 SQVTM and CDR2 ANQGSEA. V gave up 3 bases and J gave up 5 bases, with 7 bases separating them. The length of the CDR3 is 11 residues. The chain's CDR3 is CSVDWPTEAFF. The CDR3 DNA reads as TGCAGCGTTGATTGGCCAACTGAAGCTTTCTTT.

This clonotype has a count of ten or more. The chain carries TRBV6-5 and TRBJ1-1; D gene uncertain. The V gene lost 7 bases and the J gene lost 5 bases, with 11 bases spanning the gap. Germline CDR1 MNHEY, CDR2 SVGAGI. The CDR3 has 12 amino acids. DNA of the CDR3: TGTGCCAGCAATACAGTGGGAACTGAAGCTTTCTTT. Amino acids: CASNTVGTEAFF.

This clonotype was seen a handful of times. The CDR3: CSVGGKVAEQFF. In DNA, the CDR3 is TGCAGCGTGGGGGGGAAGGTAGCTGAGCAGTTCTTC. V and J are TRBV29-1 and TRBJ2-1, with 7 bases aligning to TRBD2. This CDR3 region has 12 residues. Trimming at V came to 6 bases and at J to 9 bases, leaving 8 bases not matched to a gene. Germline V gene sequence: CDR1 SQVTM, CDR2 ANQGSEA.

In its sample, this clonotype was seen a few times. The chain employs TRBV28 and TRBJ2-5; TRBD1 agrees at 7 bases. The CDR3 extends over 15 amino acids. The germline CDR1 and CDR2 sequences are MDHEN and SYDVKM. V was pared by 4 bases and J by 5 bases, with 10 bases of the junction left unmatched. The CDR3 protein is CASSSFIRGPETQYF. CDR3 nucleotide sequence: TGTGCCAGCAGTTCATTCATTAGGGGGCCTGAGACCCAGTACTTC.

The V gene is TRBV7-2, the J gene TRBJ1-2; no clear D. The V gene lost 6 bases and the J gene lost 4 bases, with 15 bases spanning the gap. CDR1 is SGHTA and CDR2 is FQGNSA in the germline V gene. The CDR3 is 14 residues long. This chain's CDR3 is CASSSFKGGYGYTF. The CDR3 DNA reads TGTGCCAGCAGTTCATTCAAGGGTGGCTATGGCTACACCTTC.

This clonotype was seen a few times. J is TRBJ1-2 and V is TRBV28; 10 bases map to TRBD1. In germline, CDR1 is MDHEN, CDR2 SYDVKM. The CDR3 is 16 residues long. V shed 7 bases and J 4 bases; nucleotides not matched to a gene: 12. This chain's CDR3 is CASTEDRGKGRYGYTF. The CDR3 bases are TGTGCCAGCACCGAGGACAGGGGGAAAGGACGCTATGGCTACACCTTC.

This clonotype has just a few counts. This rearrangement joins TRBV11-2 to TRBJ1-1; 7 bases are a match to TRBD1. After removal of 1 base from V and 4 bases from J, the junction contained 15 bases not matched to a gene. Germline loops: CDR1 SGHAT, CDR2 FQNNGV. The CDR3 runs to 18 residues. This CDR3 is CASSLVPWNTGAFTEAFF. In nucleotides, the CDR3 is TGTGCCAGCAGCTTAGTTCCATGGAACACAGGGGCTTTCACTGAAGCTTTCTTT.

V is TRBV12-3 or TRBV12-4 and J is TRBJ2-3; D is unresolved. The ends were cut back, 6 bases at V and 7 bases at J, with 2 bases in the middle. CDR3 size: 9 residues. The CDR3 DNA sequence: TGTGCCAGCAGCTATACGCAGTATTTT. Translating it yields CASSYTQYF.